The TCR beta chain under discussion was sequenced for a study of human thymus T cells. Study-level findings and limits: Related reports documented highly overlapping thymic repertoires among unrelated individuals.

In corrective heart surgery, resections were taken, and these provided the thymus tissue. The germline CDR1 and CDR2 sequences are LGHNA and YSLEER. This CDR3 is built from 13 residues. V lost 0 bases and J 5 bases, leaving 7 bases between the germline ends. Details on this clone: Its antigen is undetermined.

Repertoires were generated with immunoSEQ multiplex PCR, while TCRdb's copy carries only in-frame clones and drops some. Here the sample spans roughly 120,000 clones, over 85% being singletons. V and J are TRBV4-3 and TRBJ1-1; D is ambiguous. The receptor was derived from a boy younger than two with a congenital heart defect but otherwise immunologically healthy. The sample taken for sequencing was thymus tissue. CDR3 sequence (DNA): TGCGCCAGCAGCCAAGATAAGGGTACTGAAGCTTTCTTT. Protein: CASSQDKGTEAFF.